This TCR beta chain is drawn from a study of T cells in Graves' hyperthyroidism and ophthalmopathy. Broader study findings: Most thyroid clonotypes with frequency above 0.001 were detected in blood.

In this sample, this clonotype turned up many times. Its antigen is as yet unknown. J gave up 5 bases and V 4 bases, and 6 bases lay outside the gene matches. The V gene's germline CDR1 is SGHNT and CDR2 YENEEA. This CDR3 comprises 15 residues. TCR beta CDR3 sequences were amplified from RNA transcripts. First-round RT-PCR of the TCR CDR3 relied on the HTBI primer set. TCRdb independently ran MiXCR on the multiplex PCR reads; one entry per CDR3 protein. This sample has hundreds of thousands of distinct CDR3 sequences, with 14% found just once. Over 18 months, lack of ophthalmopathy progression marked Graves' hyperthyroidism as stable. In making diagnoses, clinical symptoms, serum thyroxine and TRAb, thyroid ultrasound and orbital computed tomography were all used.

The TCR was taken from a woman under 40 with Graves' hyperthyroidism. Sample: blood. The V and J genes are TRBV11-3 and TRBJ2-2; 8 positions match TRBD1. The CDR3 DNA is TGTGCCAGCAGCTCCCAGGGGGCCTTAACCGGGGAGCTGTTTTTT. It specifies CASSSQGALTGELFF.